The TCR beta chain under discussion was sequenced for a study of T-cell memory formation after mild COVID-19. This clonotype was observed a handful of times. The germline V and J ends were trimmed by 2 bases and 4 bases, with 11 bases remaining between them. CDR1 and CDR2 from the germline V gene are KGHSH and LQKENI. The CDR3 runs to 14 residues. Constant-segment-primed 5'RACE gave TCR alpha and TCR beta cDNA libraries with sample barcodes and UMIs. One entry per CDR3 protein results from TCRdb running MiXCR on the 5' RACE reads. Altogether approximately 260,000 distinct CDR3 sequences are present, under 20% being singletons, with the ten largest covering under 25%.

The sequenced sample consisted of PBMCs or a T cell subset sorted from them (not recorded which). V and J are TRBV18 and TRBJ1-1, with D perhaps TRBD1 (6 bases). The receptor's source is a man aged 18 to 30 who had mild COVID-19 (a few samples of this study predate the infection). Cell type and time point are not known. The CDR3, as DNA: TGTGCCAGCTCACCAAGCGGGGGCCTCACTGAAGCTTTCTTT. Its translation: CASSPSGGLTEAFF.